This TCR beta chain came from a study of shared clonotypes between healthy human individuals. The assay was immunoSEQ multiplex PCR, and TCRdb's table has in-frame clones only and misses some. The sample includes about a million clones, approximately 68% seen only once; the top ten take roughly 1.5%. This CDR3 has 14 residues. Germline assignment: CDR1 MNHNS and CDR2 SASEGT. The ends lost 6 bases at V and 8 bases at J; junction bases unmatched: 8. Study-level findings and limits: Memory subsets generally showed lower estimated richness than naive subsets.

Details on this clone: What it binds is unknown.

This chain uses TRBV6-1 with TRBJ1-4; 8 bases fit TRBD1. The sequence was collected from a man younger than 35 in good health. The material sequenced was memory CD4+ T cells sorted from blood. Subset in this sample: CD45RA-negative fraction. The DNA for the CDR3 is TGTGCCAGCAGCGCAGGGGGCGCGATCGAAAAACTGTTTTTT. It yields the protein CASSAGGAIEKLFF.